The present T cell receptor (beta chain) was sequenced within a study of blood T cell repertoires in COVID-19. This CDR3 region has 14 residues. V was clipped by 2 bases and J by 7 bases, with 12 bases between them. CDR1 is SGHTA and CDR2 is FQGNSA in the germline V gene. Sequencing used immunoSEQ multiplex PCR; TCRdb keeps in-frame clones, though not all of them. Counted here are about 490,000 clones, approximately 83% occurring once; the ten biggest clones make up approximately 3.2%. V is TRBV7-2 and J is TRBJ1-5; tentative D call: TRBD1 (6 bases). Sequencing used peripheral blood. The sequence was obtained from a human donor in a cohort sampled during active COVID-19. DNA of the CDR3: TGTGCCAGCAGCTTAACGGCAGGGGAGCAGCCCCAGCATTTT. Protein sequence: CASSLTAGEQPQHF.